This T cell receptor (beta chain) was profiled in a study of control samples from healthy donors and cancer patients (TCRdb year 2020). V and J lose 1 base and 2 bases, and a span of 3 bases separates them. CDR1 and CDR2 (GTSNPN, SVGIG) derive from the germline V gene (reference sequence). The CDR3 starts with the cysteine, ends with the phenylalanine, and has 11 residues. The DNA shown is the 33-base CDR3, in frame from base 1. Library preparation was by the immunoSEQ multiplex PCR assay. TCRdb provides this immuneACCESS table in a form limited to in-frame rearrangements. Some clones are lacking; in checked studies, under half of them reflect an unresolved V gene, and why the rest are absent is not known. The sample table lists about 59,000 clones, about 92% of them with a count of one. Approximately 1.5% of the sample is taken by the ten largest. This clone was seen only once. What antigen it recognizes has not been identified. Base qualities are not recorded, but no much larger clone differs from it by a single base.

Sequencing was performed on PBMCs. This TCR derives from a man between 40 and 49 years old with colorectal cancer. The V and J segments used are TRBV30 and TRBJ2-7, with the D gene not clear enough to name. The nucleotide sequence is TGTGCCTGGAGTGAGGCCTACGAGCAGTACTTC. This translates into CAWSEAYEQYF.